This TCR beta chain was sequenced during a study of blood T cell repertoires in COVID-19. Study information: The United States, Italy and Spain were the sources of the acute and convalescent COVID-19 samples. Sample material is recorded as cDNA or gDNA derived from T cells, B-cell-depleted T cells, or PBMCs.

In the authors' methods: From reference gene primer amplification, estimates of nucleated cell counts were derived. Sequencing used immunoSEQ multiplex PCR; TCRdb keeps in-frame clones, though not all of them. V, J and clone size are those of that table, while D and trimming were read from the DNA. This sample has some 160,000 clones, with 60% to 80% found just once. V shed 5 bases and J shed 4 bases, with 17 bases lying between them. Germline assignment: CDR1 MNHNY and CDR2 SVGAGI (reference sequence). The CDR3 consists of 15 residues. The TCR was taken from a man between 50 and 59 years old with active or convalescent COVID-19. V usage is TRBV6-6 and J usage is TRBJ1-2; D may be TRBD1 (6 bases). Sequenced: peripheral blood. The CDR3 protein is CASSAPTGTFYGYTF. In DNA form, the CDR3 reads TGTGCCAGCAGTGCCCCGACAGGAACCTTCTATGGCTACACCTTC.